This TCR beta chain was captured in a study of OX40 agonist ivuxolimab in advanced cancers. Trimming at V came to 3 bases and at J to 4 bases, leaving 3 bases not matched to a gene. The CDR3 loop spans 15 amino acids. Per the germline V gene, CDR1 is SGDLS and CDR2 is YYNGEE. Sequenced by immunoSEQ multiplex PCR; TCRdb stores in-frame clones only, minus some. Of 40,000 to 50,000 clones listed, more than 70% are singletons. Systemic immunosuppression or autoimmune disease history was grounds to exclude patients. Study observations and caveats: Circulating CD4+ and CD8+ T cells showed clonal expansion by week 6 at 0.1 to 3.0 mg/kg.

On this clone itself: Its cognate antigen is unknown.

This TCR came from an adult with an advanced solid tumor such as melanoma, head and neck, liver or kidney cancer. V gene TRBV9 combines with J gene TRBJ2-1; 11 bases line up with TRBD1. The starting material was CD4+ or CD8+ T cells sorted from blood, obtained in a trial of the OX40 agonist ivuxolimab. This CDR3 is CASSAGTGGYNEQFF. The CDR3 region has the DNA TGTGCCAGCAGCGCCGGGACAGGGGGATACAATGAGCAGTTCTTC.